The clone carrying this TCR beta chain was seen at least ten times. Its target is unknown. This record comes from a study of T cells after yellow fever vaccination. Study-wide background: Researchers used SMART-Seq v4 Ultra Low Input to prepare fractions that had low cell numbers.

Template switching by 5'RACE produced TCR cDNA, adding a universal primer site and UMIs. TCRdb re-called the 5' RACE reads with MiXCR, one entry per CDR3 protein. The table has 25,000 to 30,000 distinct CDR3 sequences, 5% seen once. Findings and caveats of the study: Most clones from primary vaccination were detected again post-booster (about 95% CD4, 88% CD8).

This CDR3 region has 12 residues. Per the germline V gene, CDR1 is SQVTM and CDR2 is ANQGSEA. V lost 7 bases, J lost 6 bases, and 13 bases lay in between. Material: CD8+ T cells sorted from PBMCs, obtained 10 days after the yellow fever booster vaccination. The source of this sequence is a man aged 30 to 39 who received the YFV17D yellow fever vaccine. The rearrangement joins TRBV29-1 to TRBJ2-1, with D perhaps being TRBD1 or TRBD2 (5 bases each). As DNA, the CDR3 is TGCAGCGCCCCGGGACCCTCCAATGAGCAGTTCTTC. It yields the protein CSAPGPSNEQFF.